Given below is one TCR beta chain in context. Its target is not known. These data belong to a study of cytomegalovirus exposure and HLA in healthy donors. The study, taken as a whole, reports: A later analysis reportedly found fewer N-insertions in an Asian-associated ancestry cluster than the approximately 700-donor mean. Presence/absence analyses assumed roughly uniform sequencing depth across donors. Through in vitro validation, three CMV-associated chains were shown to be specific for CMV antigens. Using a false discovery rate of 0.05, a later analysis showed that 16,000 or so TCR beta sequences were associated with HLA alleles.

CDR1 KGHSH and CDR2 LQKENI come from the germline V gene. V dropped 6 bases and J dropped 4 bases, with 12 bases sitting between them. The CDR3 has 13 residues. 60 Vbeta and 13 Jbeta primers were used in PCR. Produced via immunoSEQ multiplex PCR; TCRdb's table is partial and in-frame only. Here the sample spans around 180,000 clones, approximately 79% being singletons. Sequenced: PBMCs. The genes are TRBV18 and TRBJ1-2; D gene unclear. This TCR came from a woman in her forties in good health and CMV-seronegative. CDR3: CASSSGKGYGYTF. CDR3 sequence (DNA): TGTGCCAGCTCGTCCGGGAAGGGCTATGGCTACACCTTC.